These 18 T cell receptor beta chains were sequenced from one sample in a study of siplizumab effects on memory and regulatory T cells. The method was immunoSEQ multiplex PCR; TCRdb's version includes in-frame clones alone and lacks a portion of them. The top ten hold 4.5% to 6.5% of the sample, which has about 75,000 clones, 90% to 95% seen once. Input material: CD8+ T cells sorted from blood. These receptor sequences come from a human donor in good health.

This chain uses TRBV2 with TRBJ1-2; D unclear. The CDR3 has 16 residues. V was clipped by 0 bases and J by 2 bases, with 13 bases between them. Per the germline V gene, CDR1 is SNHLY and CDR2 is FYNNEI. CDR3: CASSEAQVGRNYGYTF. CDR3 sequence (DNA): TGTGCCAGCAGTGAAGCCCAGGTTGGCCGGAACTATGGCTACACCTTC.

The V call is TRBV20-1, the J call TRBJ1-4; the D is unclear. The CDR3 consists of 11 residues. From germline, CDR1 is DFQATT and CDR2 SNEGSKA (reference sequence). V was trimmed by 6 bases and J by 6 bases, leaving 8 bases between them. CDR3 residues: CSALLHEKLFF. CDR3 coding DNA: TGCAGTGCCCTTCTTCATGAAAAACTGTTTTTT.

The chain recombines TRBV4-1 with TRBJ1-1; 7 positions match TRBD1. Germline CDR1 MGHRA, CDR2 YSYEKL. V lost 4 bases and J lost 5; bases outside the gene matches: 4. The CDR3 is made up of 13 amino acids. CDR3 region: CASSLNRGTEAFF. CDR3 bases: TGCGCCAGCAGCCTAAACAGGGGAACTGAAGCTTTCTTT.

This clone has only a few counts. V usage is TRBV19 and J usage is TRBJ2-2, with D possibly being TRBD1 or TRBD2 (5 bases each). CDR1 and CDR2 (germline): LNHDA, SQIVND (reference sequence). The V and J ends lost 6 bases and 3 bases respectively, with 11 bases between them. The CDR3 spans 14 residues. CDR3 coding DNA: TGTGCCAGTAGCACCCTGGGGGACACCGGGGAGCTGTTTTTT. Protein product: CASSTLGDTGELFF.

The chain links TRBV27 to TRBJ2-7, with 7 bases identical to TRBD1. This CDR3 is built from 12 residues. CDR1 MNHEY and CDR2 SMNVEV come from the germline V gene (reference sequence). The J segment lost 5 bases and the V segment lost 4 bases, leaving 2 bases of the junction unmatched. CDR3 bases: TGTGCCAGCAGTTCAGGGGGTAACGAGCAGTACTTC. Its protein product is CASSSGGNEQYF.

The chain links TRBV5-1 to TRBJ2-3; 7 nucleotides match TRBD1. This CDR3 has 14 residues. V lost 5 bases to trimming and J lost 0 bases; unmatched junction nucleotides: 3. Germline V gives CDR1 SGHRS, CDR2 YFSETQ. The chain's CDR3 is CASSPGQSTDTQYF. The CDR3 DNA follows: TGCGCCAGCAGTCCGGGACAGAGCACAGATACGCAGTATTTT.

The chain combines TRBV7-3 with TRBJ2-1, with TRBD2 matching over 9 bases. This CDR3 has 16 amino acids. CDR1 and CDR2 from the germline V gene are SGHTA and FQGTGA. With V trimmed by 4 bases and J by 8 bases, 12 bases remained unmatched. The DNA of the CDR3 is TGTGCCAGCAGCTCCCCCGAGGCGGGGGGGCCGTATGAGCAGTTCTTC. The encoded protein is CASSSPEAGGPYEQFF.

This rearrangement joins TRBV6-4 to TRBJ2-7, with D maybe TRBD1 (6 bases). The CDR3 is 15 amino acids. The V end lost 6 bases, the J end lost 2 bases, and 17 bases lay between the germline ends. Germline V gene lookup returns CDR1 MRHNA and CDR2 SNTAGT. The CDR3 region has the DNA TGTGCCAGCAGCCTTGGGCAGGGGATTGCCTACGAGCAGTACTTC. Residues: CASSLGQGIAYEQYF.

J is TRBJ2-7 and V is TRBV30; D is unclear. Trimming removed 2 bases from V and 1 base from J, with 6 bases in between. In germline, CDR1 is GTSNPN, CDR2 SVGIG (reference sequence). This CDR3 spans 12 amino acids. As DNA, the CDR3 is TGTGCCTGGAGTCCGCGTTCCTACGAGCAGTACTTC. It is translated as CAWSPRSYEQYF.

The CDR3 reads CASSLVEGTPSYEQYF. The DNA of the CDR3 is TGTGCCAGCAGCTTAGTGGAGGGCACACCTTCCTACGAGCAGTACTTC. The gene calls are TRBV7-6 and TRBJ2-7; TRBD2 is a possible D gene (6 bases). CDR3 size: 16 residues. The germline V and J ends were trimmed by 1 base and 1 base, with 14 bases remaining between them. Germline CDR1 is SGHVS and CDR2 is FNYEAQ.

This rearrangement joins TRBV9 to TRBJ2-7, with 8 bases fitting TRBD2. The germline V gene encodes CDR1 SGDLS and CDR2 YYNGEE. The V and J ends lost 0 bases and 2 bases, in that order; junction bases with no gene match: 4. CDR3 length equals 15 residues. The CDR3 DNA reads as TGTGCCAGCAGCGTAGCGGGGGGGCTGGCCTACGAGCAGTACTTC. Amino acid sequence: CASSVAGGLAYEQYF.

The J gene is TRBJ2-3, the V gene TRBV4-1, with unresolved D. Germline-derived CDR1 and CDR2 are MGHRA and YSYEKL. V was shortened by 1 base and J by 0 bases, with 8 bases between the two germline ends. The CDR3 consists of 15 residues. The CDR3 nucleotides are TGCGCCAGCAGCCAAGGGGTTTCTAGCACAGATACGCAGTATTTT. This encodes CASSQGVSSTDTQYF.

The chain combines TRBV30 with TRBJ1-1; D remains unclear. V was clipped by 5 bases and J by 2 bases, with 6 bases between them. The germline CDR1 and CDR2 sequences are GTSNPN and SVGIG (reference sequence). This CDR3 spans 11 amino acids. The CDR3 sequence is CAWWVNTEAFF. The CDR3 DNA follows: TGTGCCTGGTGGGTCAACACTGAAGCTTTCTTT.

This chain connects TRBV6-5 to TRBJ1-2, with D tentatively TRBD1 (5 bases). The V gene's germline CDR1 is MNHEY and CDR2 SVGAGI. V shed 5 bases and J shed 4 bases, with 11 bases lying between them. The CDR3 contains 13 residues. CDR3 loop: CASSGPGVYGYTF. As DNA, the CDR3 is TGTGCCAGCAGTGGACCGGGGGTCTATGGCTACACCTTC.

The chain carries TRBV25-1 and TRBJ1-2; D is ambiguous. CDR1 and CDR2 (germline): MGHDK, SYGVNS. The CDR3 contains 11 residues. Between the trimmed V and J ends, which lost 2 bases and 2 bases, there was a span of 0 bases. The CDR3, as DNA: TGTGCCAGCAGTGAAAACTATGGCTACACCTTC. It is translated as CASSENYGYTF.

The gene calls are TRBV29-1 and TRBJ1-1, with D tentatively TRBD1 (6 bases). The V end was cut by 6 bases, the J end by 1 base, with 9 bases between. Germline CDR1 and CDR2: SQVTM and ANQGSEA. CDR3 length: 12 amino acids. The CDR3 DNA reads TGCAGCGTACTCAGGGGGAACACTGAAGCTTTCTTT. This sequence encodes CSVLRGNTEAFF.

The rearrangement links TRBV1 to TRBJ2-6; the DNA was not used to check the table's D call, TRBD1. TRBV1 counts as a pseudogene. There are 23 residues in the CDR3. The CDR3 reads CTSSQDLKDHLQGPHSGANVLTF. For the CDR3, the DNA is TGCACCAGCAGCCAAGACCTCAAAGACCATCTTCAGGGGCCCCACTCTGGGGCCAACGTCCTGACTTTC.

This clone has only one observation. V is TRBV4-3 and J is TRBJ2-1, with D unclear. V was cut by 4 bases and J by 8 bases, with 9 bases left in between. The CDR3 spans 12 residues. Germline assignment: CDR1 LGHNA and CDR2 YSLEER. For the CDR3, the DNA is TGCGCCAGCAGCCTCCACCCCGATGAGCAGTTCTTC. Amino acid sequence: CASSLHPDEQFF.